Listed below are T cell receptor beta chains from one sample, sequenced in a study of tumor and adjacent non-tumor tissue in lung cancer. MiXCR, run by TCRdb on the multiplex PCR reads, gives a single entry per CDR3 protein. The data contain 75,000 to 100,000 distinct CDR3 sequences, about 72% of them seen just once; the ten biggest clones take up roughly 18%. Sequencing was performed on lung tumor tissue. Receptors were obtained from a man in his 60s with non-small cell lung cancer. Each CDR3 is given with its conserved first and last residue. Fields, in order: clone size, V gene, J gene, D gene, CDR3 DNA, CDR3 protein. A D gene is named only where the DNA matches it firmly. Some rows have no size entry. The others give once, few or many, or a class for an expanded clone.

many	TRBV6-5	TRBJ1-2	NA	TGTGCCAGCATCAAAACAGGGAACTATGGCTACACCTTC	CASIKTGNYGYTF
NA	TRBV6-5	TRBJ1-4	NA	TGTGCCAGCAGTTACACAGGTTTCGGGCGGAGAGAGAGACTGTTTTTT	CASSYTGFGRRERLFF
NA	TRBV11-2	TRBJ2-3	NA	TGCACCAGCAGTTTTGCCAGTACAGATACGCAGTATTTT	CTSSFASTDTQYF
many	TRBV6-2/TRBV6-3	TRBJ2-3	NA	TGTGCCAGCAGTACCGGGGGCCTCTCTAGGACAGATACGCAGTATTTT	CASSTGGLSRTDTQYF
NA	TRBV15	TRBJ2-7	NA	TGTGCCACCAGCAGAGACGAACGGGGCGCATACGAGCAGTACTTC	CATSRDERGAYEQYF
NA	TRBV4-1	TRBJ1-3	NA	TGCGCCAGCAGCCGAGAAGAACACCGCGTTGGAAACACCATATATTTT	CASSREEHRVGNTIYF
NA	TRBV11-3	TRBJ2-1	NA	TGTGCCAACAGCTTTTGGCTGGCGGCGTCATACAATGAGCAGTTCTTC	CANSFWLAASYNEQFF
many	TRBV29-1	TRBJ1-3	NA	TGCAGCGCCGGCTTGGGGCATTCTGGAAACACCATATATTTT	CSAGLGHSGNTIYF
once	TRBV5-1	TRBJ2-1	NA	TGCGCCAACAGCTTGTCTCCGGGGGGCGATGGGCAGTTCTTC	CANSLSPGGDGQFF
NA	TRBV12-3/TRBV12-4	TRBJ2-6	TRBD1	TGTGCCAGCAGTCCGGACAGGGTTCTCTCGGGGACCAACGTCATGACTTTC	CASSPDRVLSGTNVMTF
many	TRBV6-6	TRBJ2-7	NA	TGTGCCAGCAATCCGGCAGGGAACGAGCAGTACTTC	CASNPAGNEQYF
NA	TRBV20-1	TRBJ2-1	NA	TGCAGTACTAGAGATGCGGACAGATACAATGAGCAGTTCTTC	CSTRDADRYNEQFF
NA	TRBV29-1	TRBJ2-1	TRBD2	TGCAGCGTTGAAGAAAATCCAGCGGGAGTAGCCAATGAGCATTTCTTC	CSVEENPAGVANEHFF
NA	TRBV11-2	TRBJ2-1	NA	TGTGCCAGCAGTCCGCACCGGTGGATGAGGTATGAGCAGTTCTTC	CASSPHRWMRYEQFF